This is a list of T cell receptor beta chains from one sample in a study of shared clonotypes between healthy human individuals. Repertoires were generated with immunoSEQ multiplex PCR, while TCRdb's copy carries only in-frame clones and drops some. This table has a few million clones, approximately 94% appearing once. Sequences were obtained from naive CD4+ T cells sorted from blood. These receptors came from a man between 18 and 29 years old in good health. Each CDR3 is given with its conserved first and last residue. Fields, in order: J gene, D gene, CDR3 length, clone size, V gene, CDR3 protein, CDR3 DNA. The D gene is left open where the match is weak. Expanded clones get a size class; other rows say once, few or many, or leave the size out.

TRBJ1-1	TRBD1	14	NA	TRBV19	CASSIQGAYTEAFF	TGTGCCAGTAGTATTCAGGGGGCTTACACTGAAGCTTTCTTT
TRBJ2-2	TRBD2	17	NA	TRBV19	CASSNPSGRWNTGELFF	TGTGCCAGTAGTAATCCTAGCGGGAGATGGAACACCGGGGAGCTGTTTTTT
TRBJ2-2	NA	14	NA	TRBV7-9	CASSLRLGTGELFF	TGTGCCAGCAGCTTAAGGCTAGGAACCGGGGAGCTGTTTTTT
TRBJ1-3	NA	15	once	TRBV12-5	CASGLHRGYGNTIYF	TGTGCTAGTGGTTTACATAGGGGGTACGGAAACACCATATATTTT
TRBJ2-7	NA	13	NA	TRBV11-3	CASSSQRDYEQYF	TGTGCCAGCAGCTCACAGAGGGACTACGAGCAGTACTTC
TRBJ1-2	NA	12	NA	TRBV30	CAWVGQNYGYTF	TGTGCCTGGGTTGGACAGAACTATGGCTACACCTTC
TRBJ1-2	NA	12	NA	TRBV9	CASSVGNYGYTF	TGTGCCAGCAGCGTAGGGAACTATGGCTACACCTTC
TRBJ1-6	NA	14	NA	TRBV30	CAWSSQGGNSPLHF	TGTGCCTGGAGTAGCCAGGGTGGGAATTCACCCCTCCACTTT
TRBJ1-6	NA	15	once	TRBV19	CASSTRDNYNSPLHF	TGTGCCAGTAGTACTCGGGACAACTATAATTCACCCCTCCACTTT
TRBJ2-7	NA	15	NA	TRBV27	CASTSQSLGAYEQYF	TGTGCCAGCACCTCCCAAAGTCTGGGGGCCTACGAGCAGTACTTC
TRBJ2-1	NA	15	NA	TRBV19	CASSTLPPHYNEQFF	TGTGCCAGTAGTACCTTACCCCCTCACTACAATGAGCAGTTCTTC
TRBJ2-7	TRBD2	17	NA	TRBV11-3	CASSWTEGLAHFYEQYF	TGTGCCAGCAGCTGGACGGAGGGACTAGCGCATTTCTACGAGCAGTACTTC
TRBJ1-2	TRBD1	14	NA	TRBV6-6	CASSYQGTGDGYTF	TGTGCCAGCAGTTACCAAGGGACAGGAGATGGCTACACCTTC
TRBJ2-1	NA	12	once	TRBV11-2	CASSRRVTEQFF	TGTGCCAGCAGCCGCAGGGTAACTGAGCAGTTCTTC
TRBJ2-7	TRBD2	17	NA	TRBV5-6	CASSQSGLAGGTYEQYF	TGTGCCAGCAGCCAGAGTGGACTAGCGGGGGGAACCTACGAGCAGTACTTC
TRBJ2-7	TRBD1	14	NA	TRBV5-1	CASSVGQETNEQYF	TGCGCCAGCAGCGTGGGACAGGAGACCAACGAGCAGTACTTC
TRBJ1-1	NA	13	NA	TRBV6-5	CASSRQGNTEAFF	TGTGCCAGCAGCCGGCAGGGGAACACTGAAGCTTTCTTT
TRBJ2-5	TRBD2	15	NA	TRBV5-1	CASSTRLAPQETQYF	TGCGCCAGCAGCACCCGACTAGCCCCCCAAGAGACCCAGTACTTC
TRBJ1-1	TRBD1	12	once	TRBV5-1	CASSFGQGGAFF	TGCGCCAGCAGCTTCGGACAGGGTGGTGCTTTCTTT
TRBJ2-7	TRBD2	14	NA	TRBV25-1	CASRTSGIHYEQYF	TGTGCCAGCAGGACTAGCGGGATTCACTACGAGCAGTACTTC
TRBJ2-6	NA	20	NA	TRBV4-2	CASSQDPAGRYLGGANVLTF	TGTGCCAGCAGCCAAGACCCCGCGGGGAGATACCTCGGGGGGGCCAACGTCCTGACTTTC
TRBJ1-3	TRBD1	15	NA	TRBV5-4	CASSLEDRAGNTIYF	TGTGCCAGCAGCTTGGAAGACAGGGCCGGAAACACCATATATTTT
TRBJ2-3	NA	18	NA	TRBV5-1	CASSLGPGLTDSPDTQYF	TGCGCCAGCAGCTTGGGGCCAGGGCTAACGGACAGCCCCGATACGCAGTATTTT
TRBJ2-7	NA	13	NA	TRBV10-3	CAIGNRDSYEQYF	TGTGCCATCGGGAACAGGGATTCCTACGAGCAGTACTTC
TRBJ2-1	TRBD1	14	NA	TRBV29-1	CSARTGTGFYEQFF	TGCAGCGCCCGGACCGGGACAGGGTTTTATGAGCAGTTCTTC
TRBJ2-1	TRBD1	15	once	TRBV27	CASSPRMDRANEQFF	TGTGCCAGCAGTCCAAGGATGGACAGGGCTAATGAGCAGTTCTTC
TRBJ2-5	TRBD2	16	NA	TRBV5-4	CASSLGTSGSAQTQYF	TGTGCCAGCAGCCTCGGGACTAGCGGGAGTGCGCAGACCCAGTACTTC
TRBJ2-2	NA	15	once	TRBV7-2	CASSLIVPNTGELFF	TGTGCCAGCAGCCTCATCGTGCCGAACACCGGGGAGCTGTTTTTT
TRBJ2-5	NA	10	NA	TRBV7-2	CASSLAPQYF	TGTGCCAGCAGCTTAGCGCCCCAGTACTTC
TRBJ2-1	NA	14	NA	TRBV7-9	CASSFRGSYNEQFF	TGTGCCAGCAGCTTCAGGGGTTCATACAATGAGCAGTTCTTC
TRBJ1-4	NA	14	few	TRBV7-9	CASSFRTDNEKLFF	TGTGCCAGCAGCTTCCGGACAGATAATGAAAAACTGTTTTTT
TRBJ2-7	TRBD1	12	NA	TRBV10-3	CAISLTGYEQYF	TGTGCCATCAGTTTGACAGGGTACGAGCAGTACTTC
TRBJ1-3	NA	14	NA	TRBV7-9	CASSHSSSGNTIYF	TGTGCCAGCAGCCATTCTAGCTCTGGAAACACCATATATTTT
TRBJ1-2	TRBD1	12	NA	TRBV5-1	CASSLEDRGYTF	TGCGCCAGCAGCTTGGAGGACAGGGGCTACACCTTC
TRBJ1-5	NA	13	NA	TRBV28	CASHRGPNQPQHF	TGTGCCAGTCATCGGGGACCCAATCAGCCCCAGCATTTT
TRBJ2-5	TRBD1	14	NA	TRBV30	CAWSLTTGGVAQYF	TGTGCCTGGAGTCTCACGACAGGGGGAGTAGCCCAGTACTTC
TRBJ2-2	NA	15	NA	TRBV9	CASSVTSANTGELFF	TGTGCCAGCAGCGTAACTTCAGCGAACACCGGGGAGCTGTTTTTT
TRBJ2-2	TRBD1	15	NA	TRBV5-1	CASSFRGPNTGELFF	TGCGCCAGCAGCTTTAGGGGGCCGAACACCGGGGAGCTGTTTTTT
TRBJ1-2	NA	14	NA	TRBV7-2	CASTPVMGARGYTF	TGTGCCAGCACCCCAGTTATGGGGGCTCGCGGCTACACCTTC
TRBJ2-5	TRBD1	15	NA	TRBV29-1	CSVALGTGGEETQYF	TGCAGCGTTGCCCTGGGGACAGGGGGCGAGGAGACCCAGTACTTC
TRBJ1-5	NA	14	NA	TRBV9	CASSAHWSNQPQHF	TGTGCCAGCAGCGCCCACTGGAGCAATCAGCCCCAGCATTTT
TRBJ2-1	NA	14	NA	TRBV5-1	CASSLDPQGNEQFF	TGCGCCAGCAGCTTGGATCCCCAGGGGAATGAGCAGTTCTTC
TRBJ1-1	TRBD1	13	NA	TRBV28	CASNTGGGTEAFF	TGTGCCAGCAACACAGGGGGAGGGACTGAAGCTTTCTTT
TRBJ1-3	NA	14	NA	TRBV6-1	CASSVDPNGNTIYF	TGTGCCAGCAGTGTTGACCCTAATGGAAACACCATATATTTT
TRBJ2-3	NA	14	NA	TRBV18	CASSPPASTDTQYF	TGTGCCAGCTCACCGCCCGCTAGCACAGATACGCAGTATTTT